The sequence of this T cell receptor beta chain was determined in a study of T-cell reconstitution after alpha-beta-depleted transplantation in children. Molecular barcoding with unique molecular identifiers was used for the TCRbeta library. TCRdb called the PCR reads again in MiXCR, with one record for every CDR3 protein. The sample shows some 550,000 distinct CDR3 sequences, about 17% of them seen only once. In this sample, this clonotype turned up many times. The CDR3 has 19 amino acids. V dropped 6 bases and J dropped 0; count of bases not matched to a gene: 12. This receptor was taken from a human donor who donated a stem cell graft to a child with acute lymphoblastic leukemia. This sample comprised PBMCs from the stem cell graft donor, obtained from the stem cell graft. The chain uses TRBV12-3 or TRBV12-4 and TRBJ2-1; 12 bases match TRBD2. CDR3 in DNA: TGTGCCAGCAGCCCCCCCTTACTAGCGGGAGGAAGCTCCTACAATGAGCAGTTCTTC. Protein: CASSPPLLAGGSSYNEQFF.